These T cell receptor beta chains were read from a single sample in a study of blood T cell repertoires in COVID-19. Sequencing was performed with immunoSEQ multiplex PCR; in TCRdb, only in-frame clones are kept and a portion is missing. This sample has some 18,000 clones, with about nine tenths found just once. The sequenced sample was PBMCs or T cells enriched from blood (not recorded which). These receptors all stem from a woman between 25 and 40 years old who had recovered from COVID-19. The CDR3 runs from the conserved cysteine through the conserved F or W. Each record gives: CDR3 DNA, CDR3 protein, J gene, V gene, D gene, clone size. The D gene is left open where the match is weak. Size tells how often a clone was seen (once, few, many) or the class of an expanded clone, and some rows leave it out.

TGTGCCAGCAGTGAAGCGGGGACTAATCAAGAGACCCAGTACTTC | CASSEAGTNQETQYF | TRBJ2-5 | TRBV2 | TRBD2 | .
TGCGCCAGCAGCTGGGGGACAGTCAGCTCCTACGAGCAGTACTTC | CASSWGTVSSYEQYF | TRBJ2-7 | TRBV5-1 | TRBD1 | .
TGTGCCAGCAGCCAGAGGGTCTCCACTGAAGCTTTCTTT | CASSQRVSTEAFF | TRBJ1-1 | TRBV9 | . | .
TGTGCCACCAGTGATGGAAGACGGACTAGTTTGTCCGGGGAGCTGTTTTTT | CATSDGRRTSLSGELFF | TRBJ2-2 | TRBV24-1 | TRBD2 | .
TGTGCCAGCAGCTTATCCGTAGGGGGGGGTCAAGAGACCCAGTACTTC | CASSLSVGGGQETQYF | TRBJ2-5 | TRBV7-9 | . | .
TGTGCCAGCAGCTTATGGGAGTCCGGGGAGCTGTTTTTT | CASSLWESGELFF | TRBJ2-2 | TRBV11-2 | . | .
TGTGCCAGCAGCCTAGGCGGGACAGGGAGGAACGAGCAGTACTTC | CASSLGGTGRNEQYF | TRBJ2-7 | TRBV6-2/TRBV6-3 | TRBD1 | .
TGTGCCAGTAGTCCAAGAGGAGAGAGCTTCTACGAGCAGTACTTC | CASSPRGESFYEQYF | TRBJ2-7 | TRBV19 | . | few
TGTGCCAGCAGCTTAGCCGAGGTTAATAATGAAAAACTGTTTTTT | CASSLAEVNNEKLFF | TRBJ1-4 | TRBV7-9 | . | .
TGTGCCAGCAGCCCCCGATCAGGCGGGGGGGCGGCTGAGCAGTTCTTC | CASSPRSGGGAAEQFF | TRBJ2-1 | TRBV3-1/TRBV3-2 | TRBD2 | .
TGTGCCAGTAGTGTACAGGGGGCGAGGGAAAAACTGTTTTTT | CASSVQGAREKLFF | TRBJ1-4 | TRBV19 | TRBD1 | .
TGTGCCAGCAGCCCACAGGGTTCACCCCTCCACTTT | CASSPQGSPLHF | TRBJ1-6 | TRBV7-9 | . | .
TGTGCCAGCACCCGTCATCCGGATCCGGACAGGGGGAACTATGGCTACACCTTC | CASTRHPDPDRGNYGYTF | TRBJ1-2 | TRBV3-1/TRBV3-2 | TRBD1 | .
TGTGCCAGCAGCTCACAGACGGGACTCGGGCCCGGCTACACCTTC | CASSSQTGLGPGYTF | TRBJ1-2 | TRBV9 | . | .
TGTGCCATCAGTACAGACAGGGGGTCTTACGAGCAGTACTTC | CAISTDRGSYEQYF | TRBJ2-7 | TRBV10-3 | TRBD1 | once
TGTGCCAGCAGTTACTCGACTTATCCTAGCGACTTC | CASSYSTYPSDF | TRBJ2-7 | TRBV6-2/TRBV6-3 | . | .
TGTGCCAGCAGTTTAGCGGGGGCGAACACCGGGGAGCTGTTTTTT | CASSLAGANTGELFF | TRBJ2-2 | TRBV2 | TRBD2 | .
TGTGCCAGCAGCCCCAGCGGGGGCTCCCCCTTAACGCAGTATTTT | CASSPSGGSPLTQYF | TRBJ2-3 | TRBV28 | TRBD2 | .
TGCGCCAGCAGCTCGCCTTCAGGGGGTTCTGGAAACACCATATATTTT | CASSSPSGGSGNTIYF | TRBJ1-3 | TRBV4-1 | TRBD1 | .
TGTGCCAGCGGGGGGGAGGTCGGAGAGACCCAGTACTTC | CASGGEVGETQYF | TRBJ2-5 | TRBV2 | TRBD2 | .
TGTGCCAGCAGTTTGCCCACAGGGCTCTATGGCTACACCTTC | CASSLPTGLYGYTF | TRBJ1-2 | TRBV28 | . | few
TGTGCCAGCAGCCCGCGGGGCGGGGGGGCAGGAGAGCAGTTCTTC | CASSPRGGGAGEQFF | TRBJ2-1 | TRBV21-1 | . | .
TGTGCCAGCAGCTTGGGGGCGAGATTTGGCTATGGCTACACCTTC | CASSLGARFGYGYTF | TRBJ1-2 | TRBV5-6 | . | .
TGTGCCAGCAGTTACCAGAACACTGAAGCTTTCTTT | CASSYQNTEAFF | TRBJ1-1 | TRBV6-5 | . | .
TGTGCCAGCAGTAGGGACACCGAATGGTACTTC | CASSRDTEWYF | TRBJ2-7 | TRBV12-3/TRBV12-4 | . | .
TGTGCCTGGAGTGAAGAGGGAGCGGTCACTGAAGCTTTCTTT | CAWSEEGAVTEAFF | TRBJ1-1 | TRBV30 | . | .
TGTGCCAGCAGCCACTGGCTAGCGGGGGAATCGCACCAAGAGACCCAGTACTTC | CASSHWLAGESHQETQYF | TRBJ2-5 | TRBV14 | TRBD2 | .
TGTGCCAGCAGTTTCGGGACTGTAGAGACCCAGTACTTC | CASSFGTVETQYF | TRBJ2-5 | TRBV27 | . | once
TGTGCCAGCAGCCAGCAGGGGGCAAATGAAAAACTGTTTTTT | CASSQQGANEKLFF | TRBJ1-4 | TRBV5-4 | TRBD1 | .
TGTGCCAGCAGTGGTAGGACAGGGGGGCGGTCGTGGTACTTC | CASSGRTGGRSWYF | TRBJ2-7 | TRBV2 | TRBD1 | .
TGTGCCAGCAGCCAACAGGGTAACTATGGCTACACCTTC | CASSQQGNYGYTF | TRBJ1-2 | TRBV3-1/TRBV3-2 | . | .
TGTGCCAGCAGTGAGGCAGGCTCCTACGAGCAGTACTTC | CASSEAGSYEQYF | TRBJ2-7 | TRBV25-1 | . | .
TGTGCCAGCTCACCCCCCGGGGTCCAGGGGGATACGCAGTATTTT | CASSPPGVQGDTQYF | TRBJ2-3 | TRBV18 | . | .
TGTGCCAGCAGCCCGGGACAGGGGGGAGAAAAACTGTTTTTT | CASSPGQGGEKLFF | TRBJ1-4 | TRBV7-2 | TRBD1 | .
TGTGCCAGCAGCTTAGAGGGCCAGGGCTACAATGAGCAGTTCTTC | CASSLEGQGYNEQFF | TRBJ2-1 | TRBV7-2 | . | .
TGTGCCAAGGACAGGGGGGGAAATTCACCCCTCCACTTT | CAKDRGGNSPLHF | TRBJ1-6 | TRBV6-5 | TRBD1 | .
TGCGCCAGCAGAAGGGACAGCACAACCGGGGAGCTGTTTTTT | CASRRDSTTGELFF | TRBJ2-2 | TRBV5-1 | TRBD1 | .
TGTGCCAGCAGCTTGAGAGCGGGGGCAAACATTCAGTACTTC | CASSLRAGANIQYF | TRBJ2-4 | TRBV5-6 | TRBD2 | once
TGTGCCAGCAGCGTAAGGGATTCCCGGACAGCCTATGGCTACACCTTC | CASSVRDSRTAYGYTF | TRBJ1-2 | TRBV9 | . | .
TGTGCCGGGTCGGGGGAAAGGGATGGCTACACCTTC | CAGSGERDGYTF | TRBJ1-2 | TRBV2 | . | .
TGTGCCAGTAGTATAGGAGGGTTCAATCAGCCCCAGCATTTT | CASSIGGFNQPQHF | TRBJ1-5 | TRBV19 | . | .
TGTGCCAGCAGTCTCCGGGACAGTAATGGCTACACCTTC | CASSLRDSNGYTF | TRBJ1-2 | TRBV27 | TRBD1 | .
TGCGCCAGCAGCTTGGGGTCGCCGGGACAGGGTATTTGGAATGAAAAACTGTTTTTT | CASSLGSPGQGIWNEKLFF | TRBJ1-4 | TRBV5-1 | TRBD1 | .
TGTGCCACCAGCAGAGATCGAGGCAGCTATGGCTACACCTTC | CATSRDRGSYGYTF | TRBJ1-2 | TRBV15 | . | .
TGTGCCAGCAGCCCGGGGGGTTTGGATCAGCCCCAGCATTTT | CASSPGGLDQPQHF | TRBJ1-5 | TRBV5-6 | . | .
TGCGCCAGCAGCCAAGACAGGGTGGTGGATCAGCCCCAGCATTTT | CASSQDRVVDQPQHF | TRBJ1-5 | TRBV4-3 | . | .
TGTGCCAGCAGCGGCAGCCAACAGGCCTCTGGAAACACCATATATTTT | CASSGSQQASGNTIYF | TRBJ1-3 | TRBV5-4 | . | .
TGTGCCAGTAGCGACGTCAGGGGATCTGGGGCCAACGTCCTGACTTTC | CASSDVRGSGANVLTF | TRBJ2-6 | TRBV19 | . | once
TGTGCCAGCAGCTACCCGGCGGGGGGAAATAATTCACCCCTCCACTTT | CASSYPAGGNNSPLHF | TRBJ1-6 | TRBV7-8 | . | .
TGTGCCAGCAGCCATGGGACAGGGTCCTACGAGCAGTACTTC | CASSHGTGSYEQYF | TRBJ2-7 | TRBV5-6 | TRBD1 | .